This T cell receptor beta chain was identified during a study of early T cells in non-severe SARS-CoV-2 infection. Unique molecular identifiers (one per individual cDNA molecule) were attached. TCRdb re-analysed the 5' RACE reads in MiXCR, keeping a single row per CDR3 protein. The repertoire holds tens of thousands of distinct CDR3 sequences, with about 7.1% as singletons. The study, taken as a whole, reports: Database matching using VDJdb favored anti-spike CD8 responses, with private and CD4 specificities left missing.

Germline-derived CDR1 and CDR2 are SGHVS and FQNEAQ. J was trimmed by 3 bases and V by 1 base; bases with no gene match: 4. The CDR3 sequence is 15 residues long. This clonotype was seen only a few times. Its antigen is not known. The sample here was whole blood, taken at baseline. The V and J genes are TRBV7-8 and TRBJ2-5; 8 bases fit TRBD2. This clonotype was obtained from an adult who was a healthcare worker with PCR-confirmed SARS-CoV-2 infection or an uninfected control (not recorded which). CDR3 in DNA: TGTGCCAGCAGCTTAGATGGGACTAGGGAAGAGACCCAGTACTTC. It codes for CASSLDGTREETQYF.